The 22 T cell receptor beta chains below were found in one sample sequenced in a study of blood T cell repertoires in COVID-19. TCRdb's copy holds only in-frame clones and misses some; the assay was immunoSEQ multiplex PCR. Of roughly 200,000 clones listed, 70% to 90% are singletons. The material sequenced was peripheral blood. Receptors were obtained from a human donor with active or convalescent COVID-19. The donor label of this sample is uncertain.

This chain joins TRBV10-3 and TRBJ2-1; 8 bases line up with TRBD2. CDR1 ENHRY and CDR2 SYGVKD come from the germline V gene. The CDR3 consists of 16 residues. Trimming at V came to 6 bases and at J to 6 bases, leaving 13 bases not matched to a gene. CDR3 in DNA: TGTGCCATCAGCCCCGAGGGGCGGGAGGAAAGCAATGAGCAGTTCTTC. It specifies CAISPEGREESNEQFF.

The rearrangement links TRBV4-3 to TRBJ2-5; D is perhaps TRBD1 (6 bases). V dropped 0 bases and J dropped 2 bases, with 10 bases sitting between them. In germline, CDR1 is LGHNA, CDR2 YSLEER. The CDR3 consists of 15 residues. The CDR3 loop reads CASSQDTGRQETQYF. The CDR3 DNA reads TGCGCCAGCAGCCAAGACACAGGGAGACAAGAGACCCAGTACTTC.

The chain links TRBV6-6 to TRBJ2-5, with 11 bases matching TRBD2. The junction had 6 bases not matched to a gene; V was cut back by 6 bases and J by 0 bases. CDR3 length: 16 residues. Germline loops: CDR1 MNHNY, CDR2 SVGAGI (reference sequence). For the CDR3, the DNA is TGTGCCAGCAGCCGGACTAGCGGGTGGAACCAAGAGACCCAGTACTTC. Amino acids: CASSRTSGWNQETQYF.

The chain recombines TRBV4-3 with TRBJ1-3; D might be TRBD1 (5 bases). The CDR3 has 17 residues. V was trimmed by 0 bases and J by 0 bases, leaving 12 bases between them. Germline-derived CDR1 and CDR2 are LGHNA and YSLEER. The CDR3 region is CASSQDPSRDSGNTIYF. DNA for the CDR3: TGCGCCAGCAGCCAAGATCCGAGCAGGGACTCTGGAAACACCATATATTTT.

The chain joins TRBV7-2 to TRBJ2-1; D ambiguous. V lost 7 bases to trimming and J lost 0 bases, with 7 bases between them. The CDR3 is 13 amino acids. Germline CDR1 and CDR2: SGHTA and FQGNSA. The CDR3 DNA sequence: TGTGCCAGCACCCCGTACTCCTACAATGAGCAGTTCTTC. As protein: CASTPYSYNEQFF.

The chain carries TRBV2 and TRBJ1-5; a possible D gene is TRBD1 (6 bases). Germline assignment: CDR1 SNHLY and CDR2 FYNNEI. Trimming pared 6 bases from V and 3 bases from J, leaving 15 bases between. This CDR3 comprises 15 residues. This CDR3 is CASRPFTGNNQPQHF. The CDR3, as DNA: TGTGCCAGCAGGCCTTTTACAGGGAACAATCAGCCCCAGCATTTT.

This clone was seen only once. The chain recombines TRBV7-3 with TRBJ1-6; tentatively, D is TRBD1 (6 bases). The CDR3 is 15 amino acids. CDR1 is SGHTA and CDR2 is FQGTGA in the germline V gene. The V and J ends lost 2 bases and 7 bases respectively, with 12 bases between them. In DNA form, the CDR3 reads TGTGCCAGCAGCTTAGGGGCAAGGGGGAATTCACCCCTCCACTTT. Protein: CASSLGARGNSPLHF.

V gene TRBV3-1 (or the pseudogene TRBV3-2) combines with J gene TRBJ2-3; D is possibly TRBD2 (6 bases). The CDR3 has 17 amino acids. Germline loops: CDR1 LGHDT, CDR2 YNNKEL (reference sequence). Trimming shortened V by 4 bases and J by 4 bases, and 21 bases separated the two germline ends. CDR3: CASSPPARGVLPDTQYF. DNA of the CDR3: TGTGCCAGCAGCCCCCCTGCGCGCGGGGTTTTACCAGATACGCAGTATTTT.

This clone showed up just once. CDR3 in amino acids: CASSLFGGGEAFF. As DNA, the CDR3 is TGTGCCAGCAGTTTATTTGGGGGGGGTGAAGCTTTCTTT. This chain joins TRBV27 and TRBJ1-1; tentatively, D is TRBD1 (5 bases). V shed 1 base and J shed 7 bases, with 10 bases lying between them. CDR1 and CDR2 from the germline V gene are MNHEY and SMNVEV (reference sequence). The CDR3 sequence is 13 residues long.

Here the CDR3 reads CASSERQAVAFF. For the CDR3, the DNA is TGTGCCAGCAGTGAAAGGCAGGCAGTAGCTTTCTTT. The chain has TRBV25-1 and TRBJ1-1; no clear D. Between the trimmed V and J ends, which lost 2 bases and 10 bases, there was a span of 11 bases. Germline assignment: CDR1 MGHDK and CDR2 SYGVNS. This CDR3 region has 12 residues.

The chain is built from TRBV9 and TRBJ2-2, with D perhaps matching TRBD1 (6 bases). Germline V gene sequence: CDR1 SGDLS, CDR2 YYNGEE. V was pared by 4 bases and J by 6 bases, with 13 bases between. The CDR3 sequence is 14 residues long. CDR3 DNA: TGTGCCAGCAGCTTTCTAGGACAGTCCGGGGAGCTGTTTTTT. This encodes CASSFLGQSGELFF.

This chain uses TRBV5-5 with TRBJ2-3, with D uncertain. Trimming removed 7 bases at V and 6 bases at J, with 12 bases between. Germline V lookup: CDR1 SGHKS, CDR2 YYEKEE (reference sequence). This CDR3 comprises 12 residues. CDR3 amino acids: CASYGVGDTQYF. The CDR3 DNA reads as TGTGCCAGCTACGGAGTCGGTGATACGCAGTATTTT.

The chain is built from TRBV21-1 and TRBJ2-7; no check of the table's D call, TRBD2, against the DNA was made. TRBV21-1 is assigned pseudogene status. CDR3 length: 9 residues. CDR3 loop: CASSMRGYF. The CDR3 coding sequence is TGTGCCAGCAGCATGCGCGGGTACTTC.

The CDR3 region is CATSDPRDRGQDGYTF. Written as DNA, the CDR3 is TGTGCCACCAGTGACCCCCGGGACAGGGGGCAGGATGGCTACACCTTC. J is TRBJ1-2 and V is TRBV24-1; 12 positions match TRBD1. CDR3 length: 16 amino acids. The V and J ends lost 4 bases and 6 bases, in that order; junction bases with no gene match: 8. In germline, CDR1 is KGHDR, CDR2 SFDVKD.

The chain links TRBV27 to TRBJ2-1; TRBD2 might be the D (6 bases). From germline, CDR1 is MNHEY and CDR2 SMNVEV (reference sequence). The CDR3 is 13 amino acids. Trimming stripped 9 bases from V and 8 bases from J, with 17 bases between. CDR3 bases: TGTGCCAGTCCCCTTGGCGGGATAGATGAGCAGTTCTTC. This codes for CASPLGGIDEQFF.

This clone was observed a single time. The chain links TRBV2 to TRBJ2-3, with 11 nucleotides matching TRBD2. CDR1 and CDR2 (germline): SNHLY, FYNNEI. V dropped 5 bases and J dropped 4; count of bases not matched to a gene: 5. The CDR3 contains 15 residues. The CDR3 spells CASSLSSGGADTQYF. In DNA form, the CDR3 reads TGTGCCAGCAGTCTAAGTAGCGGGGGGGCAGATACGCAGTATTTT.

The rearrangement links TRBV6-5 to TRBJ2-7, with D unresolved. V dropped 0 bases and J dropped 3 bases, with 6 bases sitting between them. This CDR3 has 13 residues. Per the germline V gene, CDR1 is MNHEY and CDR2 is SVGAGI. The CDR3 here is CASSYSRNYEQYF. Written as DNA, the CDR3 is TGTGCCAGCAGTTACTCGCGGAACTACGAGCAGTACTTC.

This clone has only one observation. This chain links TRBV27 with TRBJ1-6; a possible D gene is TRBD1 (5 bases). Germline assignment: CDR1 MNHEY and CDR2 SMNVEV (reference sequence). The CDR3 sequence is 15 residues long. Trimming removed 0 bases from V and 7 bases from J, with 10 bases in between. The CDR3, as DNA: TGTGCCAGCAGTTTATCAGGGAACAGGAATTCACCCCTCCACTTT. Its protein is CASSLSGNRNSPLHF.

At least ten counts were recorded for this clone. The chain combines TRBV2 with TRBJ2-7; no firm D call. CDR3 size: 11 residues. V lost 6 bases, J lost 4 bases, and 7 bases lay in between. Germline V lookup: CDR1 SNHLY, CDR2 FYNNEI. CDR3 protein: CASSQFYEQYF. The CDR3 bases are TGTGCCAGCAGCCAATTTTACGAGCAGTACTTC. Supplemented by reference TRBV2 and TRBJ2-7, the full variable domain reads EPEVTQTPSHQVTQMGQEVILRCVPISNHLYFYWYRQILGQKVEFLVSFYNNEISEKSEIFDDQFSVERPDGSNFTLKIRSTKLEDSAMYFCASSQFYEQYFGPGTRLTVT.

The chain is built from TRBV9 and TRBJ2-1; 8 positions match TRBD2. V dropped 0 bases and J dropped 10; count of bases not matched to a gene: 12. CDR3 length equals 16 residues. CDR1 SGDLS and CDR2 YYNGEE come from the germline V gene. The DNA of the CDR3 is TGTGCCAGCAGCGTAGTACAAGCGGGGGAGCCGAGGGAGCAGTTCTTC. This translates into CASSVVQAGEPREQFF.

CDR3 region: CASVPGLALTGELFF. The CDR3 DNA follows: TGTGCCAGTGTACCGGGACTAGCTCTCACCGGGGAGCTGTTTTTT. The chain combines TRBV2 with TRBJ2-2, with 9 bases lining up with TRBD2. V gave up 9 bases and J gave up 4 bases; unmatched junction bases: 9. Germline loops: CDR1 SNHLY, CDR2 FYNNEI. The CDR3 loop spans 15 amino acids.

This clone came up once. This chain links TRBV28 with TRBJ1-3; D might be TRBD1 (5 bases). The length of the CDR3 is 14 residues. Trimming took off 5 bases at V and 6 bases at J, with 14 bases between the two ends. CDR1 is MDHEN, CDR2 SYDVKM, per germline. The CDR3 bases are TGTGCCAGCAGTAGACAGTCTTTGGTAAACACCATATATTTT. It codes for CASSRQSLVNTIYF.